A selection of T cell receptor beta chains follows, all from one sample in a study of control samples from healthy donors and cancer patients. Repertoires were generated with immunoSEQ multiplex PCR, while TCRdb's copy carries only in-frame clones and drops some. In the table there are fewer than 200,000 clones, 93% of which are singletons. Material: blood. These receptors originate from a woman aged 55-69 years in good health. Each CDR3 is given with its conserved first and last residue. Each record gives: clone size, D gene, V gene, J gene, CDR3 DNA, CDR3 protein. D genes are given only for firm matches. Clone size is given for some rows only: seen once, a few or many times, or a class if the clone is expanded.

clone size: once; D gene: .; V gene: TRBV29-1; J gene: TRBJ2-5; CDR3 DNA: TGCAGCGTTGAATCGGAATCCCCGACCCAGTACTTC; CDR3 protein: CSVESESPTQYF
clone size: .; D gene: TRBD2; V gene: TRBV11-2; J gene: TRBJ2-7; CDR3 DNA: TGTGCCAGCAGCCCGGGGGGCTACGAGCAGTACTTC; CDR3 protein: CASSPGGYEQYF
clone size: .; D gene: .; V gene: TRBV6-2/TRBV6-3; J gene: TRBJ1-1; CDR3 DNA: TGTGCCAGCAGTACGACAGGTGAGGGGACTGAAGCTTTCTTT; CDR3 protein: CASSTTGEGTEAFF
clone size: .; D gene: .; V gene: TRBV2; J gene: TRBJ1-3; CDR3 DNA: TGTGCCAGCAGTGAAGTCTCGGTTAGCTCTGGAAACACCATATATTTT; CDR3 protein: CASSEVSVSSGNTIYF
clone size: .; D gene: .; V gene: TRBV25-1; J gene: TRBJ1-2; CDR3 DNA: TGTGCCAGCTCTAGGAACTATGGCTACACCTTC; CDR3 protein: CASSRNYGYTF
clone size: .; D gene: .; V gene: TRBV7-2; J gene: TRBJ1-4; CDR3 DNA: TGTGCCAGCAGCGGGCCCAATGAAAAACTGTTTTTT; CDR3 protein: CASSGPNEKLFF
clone size: .; D gene: .; V gene: TRBV7-2; J gene: TRBJ2-1; CDR3 DNA: TGTGCCAGCAGGTCAGAGCGGTCCTCCTACAATGAGCAGTTCTTC; CDR3 protein: CASRSERSSYNEQFF
clone size: .; D gene: .; V gene: TRBV7-9; J gene: TRBJ1-2; CDR3 DNA: TGTGCCAGCAGCTTAGAAGGAGGGGCTAAGAATGGCTACACCTTC; CDR3 protein: CASSLEGGAKNGYTF
clone size: .; D gene: .; V gene: TRBV11-3; J gene: TRBJ2-2; CDR3 DNA: TGTGCCAGCAGCCCGGACAGCCACCCGAACACCGGGGAGCTGTTTTTT; CDR3 protein: CASSPDSHPNTGELFF
clone size: once; D gene: TRBD1; V gene: TRBV25-1; J gene: TRBJ1-6; CDR3 DNA: TGTGCCAGCAGTGAGGTTGCCAGGGGGCCTAATTCACCCCTCCACTTT; CDR3 protein: CASSEVARGPNSPLHF
clone size: .; D gene: .; V gene: TRBV7-3; J gene: TRBJ1-3; CDR3 DNA: TGTGCCAGCAGCTACCCCGGCGGCACCATATATTTT; CDR3 protein: CASSYPGGTIYF
clone size: .; D gene: TRBD1; V gene: TRBV7-2; J gene: TRBJ1-1; CDR3 DNA: TGTGCCAGCAGCTTAGATTTTCGGGACAGAGAAGCTTTCTTT; CDR3 protein: CASSLDFRDREAFF
clone size: .; D gene: .; V gene: TRBV6-1; J gene: TRBJ1-2; CDR3 DNA: TGTGCCAGCAGTGAGCAGCGAGGAGCTAACTATGGCTACACCTTC; CDR3 protein: CASSEQRGANYGYTF
clone size: .; D gene: .; V gene: TRBV7-2; J gene: TRBJ2-3; CDR3 DNA: TGTGCCAGCAGCTTAATCAGGAGGGCCACAGATACGCAGTATTTT; CDR3 protein: CASSLIRRATDTQYF
clone size: .; D gene: TRBD1; V gene: TRBV6-5; J gene: TRBJ2-7; CDR3 DNA: TGTGCCAGCAGTCCACGACAGGGGGCGGTCTACGAGCAGTACTTC; CDR3 protein: CASSPRQGAVYEQYF
clone size: .; D gene: .; V gene: TRBV27; J gene: TRBJ1-3; CDR3 DNA: TGTGCCAGCAGCCAAAACTCCGGCGGCGGCACTGGAAACACCATATATTTT; CDR3 protein: CASSQNSGGGTGNTIYF
clone size: .; D gene: .; V gene: TRBV5-1; J gene: TRBJ2-3; CDR3 DNA: TGCGCCAGCAGCTCGTCCCTGGGGGCTAGCGTGACAGATACGCAGTATTTT; CDR3 protein: CASSSSLGASVTDTQYF
clone size: .; D gene: TRBD1; V gene: TRBV9; J gene: TRBJ1-2; CDR3 DNA: TGTGCCAGCAGCACAACTCTACAGGGGGCCGATGGCTACACCTTC; CDR3 protein: CASSTTLQGADGYTF
clone size: .; D gene: .; V gene: TRBV30; J gene: TRBJ1-5; CDR3 DNA: TGTGCCTGGAGTAAAGAGAGCAATCAGCCCCAGCATTTT; CDR3 protein: CAWSKESNQPQHF
clone size: .; D gene: .; V gene: TRBV5-6; J gene: TRBJ2-6; CDR3 DNA: TGTGCCAGCAGGGCCCGGGGGGCCAACGTCCTGACTTTC; CDR3 protein: CASRARGANVLTF
clone size: .; D gene: .; V gene: TRBV7-2; J gene: TRBJ1-3; CDR3 DNA: TGTGCCAGCAGCTTCCATGGAAGCACCATATATTTT; CDR3 protein: CASSFHGSTIYF
clone size: .; D gene: TRBD1; V gene: TRBV7-9; J gene: TRBJ1-1; CDR3 DNA: TGTGCCAGCAGCTTAGGTGACAGGGGGAACACTGAAGCTTTCTTT; CDR3 protein: CASSLGDRGNTEAFF
clone size: .; D gene: TRBD2; V gene: TRBV7-2; J gene: TRBJ2-3; CDR3 DNA: TGTGCCAGCAGCCCAGAAGCGACTAGCGTCATGGATACGCAGTATTTT; CDR3 protein: CASSPEATSVMDTQYF
clone size: .; D gene: TRBD2; V gene: TRBV9; J gene: TRBJ2-5; CDR3 DNA: TGTGCCAGCAGCCCGATAGCGGGGGGAGGAGAGACCCAGTACTTC; CDR3 protein: CASSPIAGGGETQYF
clone size: .; D gene: TRBD2; V gene: TRBV2; J gene: TRBJ2-3; CDR3 DNA: TGTGCCAGCAGACTAGCGGGGGGTAGGGCAGATACGCAGTATTTT; CDR3 protein: CASRLAGGRADTQYF
clone size: .; D gene: .; V gene: TRBV9; J gene: TRBJ2-3; CDR3 DNA: TGTGCCAGCAGCGTCACAGGCCTGGATACGCAGTATTTT; CDR3 protein: CASSVTGLDTQYF
clone size: .; D gene: TRBD1; V gene: TRBV5-1; J gene: TRBJ1-1; CDR3 DNA: TGCGCCAGCAGATCCGGGACAGCCCCCTTGAACACTGAAGCTTTCTTT; CDR3 protein: CASRSGTAPLNTEAFF
clone size: .; D gene: .; V gene: TRBV18; J gene: TRBJ1-6; CDR3 DNA: TGTGCCAGCTCACGGGCCGATCAGAATTCACCCCTCCACTTT; CDR3 protein: CASSRADQNSPLHF
clone size: .; D gene: .; V gene: TRBV6-6; J gene: TRBJ1-4; CDR3 DNA: TGTGCCAGCAGTCAACACGAGGAGCCTGAAAAACTGTTTTTT; CDR3 protein: CASSQHEEPEKLFF
clone size: .; D gene: .; V gene: TRBV2; J gene: TRBJ1-1; CDR3 DNA: TGTGCCAGCAGTGCCCGGGGGGAGGTGTTGTCTGAAGCTTTCTTT; CDR3 protein: CASSARGEVLSEAFF
clone size: .; D gene: TRBD1; V gene: TRBV25-1; J gene: TRBJ2-7; CDR3 DNA: TGTGCCAGCACCCGGACAGGGAGCTCCTACGAGCAGTACTTC; CDR3 protein: CASTRTGSSYEQYF
clone size: .; D gene: .; V gene: TRBV30; J gene: TRBJ1-2; CDR3 DNA: TGTGCCTGGAGTGTGAGGGGTGGCTACACCTTC; CDR3 protein: CAWSVRGGYTF
clone size: .; D gene: TRBD1; V gene: TRBV2; J gene: TRBJ2-1; CDR3 DNA: TGTGCCAGCAGACCCGGGACAGGGGGGCACGATGAGCAGTTCTTC; CDR3 protein: CASRPGTGGHDEQFF
clone size: .; D gene: TRBD1; V gene: TRBV7-2; J gene: TRBJ1-2; CDR3 DNA: TGTGCCAGCAGTGTGTACCGGGGGGACAGGGGAGACTATGGCTACACCTTC; CDR3 protein: CASSVYRGDRGDYGYTF
clone size: .; D gene: TRBD2; V gene: TRBV30; J gene: TRBJ2-1; CDR3 DNA: TGTGCCTGGAACCCCCAGCGGGGGGTATACAATGAGCAGTTCTTC; CDR3 protein: CAWNPQRGVYNEQFF
clone size: .; D gene: .; V gene: TRBV6-5; J gene: TRBJ2-3; CDR3 DNA: TGTGCCAGCAGTTTCAACAGGGACTATACGCAGTATTTT; CDR3 protein: CASSFNRDYTQYF
clone size: once; D gene: .; V gene: TRBV18; J gene: TRBJ1-1; CDR3 DNA: TGTGCCAGCTCACCCGTGATGGGGCAGAGCATGAACACTGAAGCTTTCTTT; CDR3 protein: CASSPVMGQSMNTEAFF
clone size: .; D gene: TRBD1; V gene: TRBV5-1; J gene: TRBJ1-4; CDR3 DNA: TGCGCCAGCAGCTTGGATGGACAGGGGGCAACTAATGAAAAACTGTTTTTT; CDR3 protein: CASSLDGQGATNEKLFF
clone size: .; D gene: .; V gene: TRBV5-1; J gene: TRBJ2-7; CDR3 DNA: TGCGCCAGCAGCGGCCGCAGGACAGATACCTACGAGCAGTACTTC; CDR3 protein: CASSGRRTDTYEQYF
clone size: .; D gene: .; V gene: TRBV19; J gene: TRBJ1-5; CDR3 DNA: TGTGCCAGTAGTATTCGATCGGAGCAGCCCCAGCATTTT; CDR3 protein: CASSIRSEQPQHF
clone size: .; D gene: .; V gene: TRBV6-5; J gene: TRBJ2-7; CDR3 DNA: TGTGCCAGCAGTTACTCGACCGCGGGGACCTCCTACGAGCAGTACTTC; CDR3 protein: CASSYSTAGTSYEQYF
clone size: few; D gene: .; V gene: TRBV11-2; J gene: TRBJ1-2; CDR3 DNA: TGTGCCAGCAGCTTTGCCGGGAAGTATGGCTACACCTTC; CDR3 protein: CASSFAGKYGYTF
clone size: .; D gene: .; V gene: TRBV15; J gene: TRBJ1-1; CDR3 DNA: TGTGCCACCAGCAGAGGGGGCTTTGAGAACACTGAAGCTTTCTTT; CDR3 protein: CATSRGGFENTEAFF
clone size: once; D gene: .; V gene: TRBV3-1/TRBV3-2; J gene: TRBJ2-1; CDR3 DNA: TGTGCCAGCAGCCCAGGCACTAGGGGGGAGCAGTTCTTC; CDR3 protein: CASSPGTRGEQFF
clone size: .; D gene: TRBD2; V gene: TRBV4-1; J gene: TRBJ2-2; CDR3 DNA: TGCGCCAGCAGCCAAGACGATCAACTAGCGGGGGCCCCGACCGGGGAGCTGTTTTTT; CDR3 protein: CASSQDDQLAGAPTGELFF
clone size: .; D gene: .; V gene: TRBV10-3; J gene: TRBJ1-2; CDR3 DNA: TGTGCCATCAGTGTCCGAGAGCAGACCTATGGCTACACCTTC; CDR3 protein: CAISVREQTYGYTF